What follows are 8 T cell receptor beta chains derived from one specimen sequenced in a study of early T cells in non-severe SARS-CoV-2 infection. TCRdb ran MiXCR on the 5' RACE reads and lists one entry per CDR3 protein. The sample shows 90,000 to 130,000 distinct CDR3 sequences, about an eighth of them seen only once. Sequences were obtained from whole blood. The receptors shown here come from an adult who was a healthcare worker with PCR-confirmed SARS-CoV-2 infection or an uninfected control (not recorded which).

The genes are TRBV29-1 and TRBJ2-5, with TRBD2 matching 9 bases. Germline CDR1 is SQVTM and CDR2 is ANQGSEA. The CDR3 spans 13 residues. V gave up 4 bases and J gave up 8 bases; unmatched junction bases: 8. CDR3 sequence: CSVVASGTVTQYF. The CDR3 DNA sequence: TGCAGCGTTGTTGCTAGCGGGACCGTTACCCAGTACTTC.

V gene TRBV14 combines with J gene TRBJ1-1, with D unresolved. The ends were cut back, 3 bases at V and 6 bases at J, with 8 bases in the middle. There are 12 residues in the CDR3. CDR1 SGHDN and CDR2 FVKESK come from the germline V gene. The CDR3 region is CASSQTFAEAFF. CDR3 sequence (DNA): TGTGCCAGCAGCCAGACCTTCGCTGAAGCTTTCTTT.

J is TRBJ2-7 and V is TRBV7-2; 9 bases line up with TRBD2. The CDR3 spans 17 residues. Germline trimming cut 5 bases from V and 3 bases from J; bases unmatched to any gene: 14. Germline CDR1 and CDR2: SGHTA and FQGNSA. In nucleotides, the CDR3 is TGTGCCAGCAGCCCCTCCCAGGAGCGGGGGGTTCTCTACGAGCAGTACTTC. Encoded protein: CASSPSQERGVLYEQYF.

CDR3 sequence (DNA): TGTGCCAGCAGCTTGGGGATCGCGGGACAGGGAAATGGCTACACCTTC. Residues: CASSLGIAGQGNGYTF. V gene TRBV5-5 combines with J gene TRBJ1-2, with 9 bases fitting TRBD1. CDR3 length equals 16 residues. Per the germline V gene, CDR1 is SGHKS and CDR2 is YYEKEE (reference sequence). J was trimmed by 6 bases and V by 0 bases; bases with no gene match: 9.

The table lists this clonotype with a few counts. This chain joins TRBV4-2 and TRBJ1-3; D might be TRBD1 (5 bases). CDR1 LGHNA and CDR2 YNFKEQ come from the germline V gene. The CDR3 covers 14 residues. The V end lost 3 bases, the J end lost 3 bases, and 9 bases lay between the germline ends. The CDR3 coding sequence is TGTGCCAGCAGCCAGGGGGAGAGTGGAAACACCATATATTTT. This translates into CASSQGESGNTIYF.

V and J are TRBV2 and TRBJ1-5, with 8 positions matching TRBD1. This CDR3 contains 15 residues. CDR1 is SNHLY, CDR2 FYNNEI, per germline. V lost 4 bases to trimming and J lost 2 bases; unmatched junction nucleotides: 4. The CDR3 region is CASSGGTGGNQPQHF. As DNA, the CDR3 is TGTGCCAGCAGTGGAGGGACAGGCGGCAATCAGCCCCAGCATTTT. The full variable domain, completed using reference TRBV2 and TRBJ1-5, is EPEVTQTPSHQVTQMGQEVILRCVPISNHLYFYWYRQILGQKVEFLVSFYNNEISEKSEIFDDQFSVERPDGSNFTLKIRSTKLEDSAMYFCASSGGTGGNQPQHFGDGTRLSIL.

This clonotype has just one count. This chain joins TRBV29-1 and TRBJ2-5; D is undetermined. Trimming took 6 bases from V and 5 from J, leaving 13 bases between them. The CDR3 length is 12 residues. CDR1 is SQVTM, CDR2 ANQGSEA, per germline. CDR3 region: CSVGDLWETQYF. The CDR3 DNA reads as TGCAGCGTCGGTGACCTATGGGAGACCCAGTACTTC.

This clonotype was observed a few times. This chain links TRBV5-1 with TRBJ2-3, with 7 bases fitting TRBD1. Trimming at V came to 4 bases and at J to 0 bases, leaving 8 bases not matched to a gene. Germline CDR1 is SGHRS and CDR2 is YFSETQ. CDR3 length: 16 amino acids. The CDR3 sequence: CASSPGDSLSTDTQYF. The DNA of the CDR3 is TGCGCCAGCAGCCCCGGGGACAGCCTTAGCACAGATACGCAGTATTTT.